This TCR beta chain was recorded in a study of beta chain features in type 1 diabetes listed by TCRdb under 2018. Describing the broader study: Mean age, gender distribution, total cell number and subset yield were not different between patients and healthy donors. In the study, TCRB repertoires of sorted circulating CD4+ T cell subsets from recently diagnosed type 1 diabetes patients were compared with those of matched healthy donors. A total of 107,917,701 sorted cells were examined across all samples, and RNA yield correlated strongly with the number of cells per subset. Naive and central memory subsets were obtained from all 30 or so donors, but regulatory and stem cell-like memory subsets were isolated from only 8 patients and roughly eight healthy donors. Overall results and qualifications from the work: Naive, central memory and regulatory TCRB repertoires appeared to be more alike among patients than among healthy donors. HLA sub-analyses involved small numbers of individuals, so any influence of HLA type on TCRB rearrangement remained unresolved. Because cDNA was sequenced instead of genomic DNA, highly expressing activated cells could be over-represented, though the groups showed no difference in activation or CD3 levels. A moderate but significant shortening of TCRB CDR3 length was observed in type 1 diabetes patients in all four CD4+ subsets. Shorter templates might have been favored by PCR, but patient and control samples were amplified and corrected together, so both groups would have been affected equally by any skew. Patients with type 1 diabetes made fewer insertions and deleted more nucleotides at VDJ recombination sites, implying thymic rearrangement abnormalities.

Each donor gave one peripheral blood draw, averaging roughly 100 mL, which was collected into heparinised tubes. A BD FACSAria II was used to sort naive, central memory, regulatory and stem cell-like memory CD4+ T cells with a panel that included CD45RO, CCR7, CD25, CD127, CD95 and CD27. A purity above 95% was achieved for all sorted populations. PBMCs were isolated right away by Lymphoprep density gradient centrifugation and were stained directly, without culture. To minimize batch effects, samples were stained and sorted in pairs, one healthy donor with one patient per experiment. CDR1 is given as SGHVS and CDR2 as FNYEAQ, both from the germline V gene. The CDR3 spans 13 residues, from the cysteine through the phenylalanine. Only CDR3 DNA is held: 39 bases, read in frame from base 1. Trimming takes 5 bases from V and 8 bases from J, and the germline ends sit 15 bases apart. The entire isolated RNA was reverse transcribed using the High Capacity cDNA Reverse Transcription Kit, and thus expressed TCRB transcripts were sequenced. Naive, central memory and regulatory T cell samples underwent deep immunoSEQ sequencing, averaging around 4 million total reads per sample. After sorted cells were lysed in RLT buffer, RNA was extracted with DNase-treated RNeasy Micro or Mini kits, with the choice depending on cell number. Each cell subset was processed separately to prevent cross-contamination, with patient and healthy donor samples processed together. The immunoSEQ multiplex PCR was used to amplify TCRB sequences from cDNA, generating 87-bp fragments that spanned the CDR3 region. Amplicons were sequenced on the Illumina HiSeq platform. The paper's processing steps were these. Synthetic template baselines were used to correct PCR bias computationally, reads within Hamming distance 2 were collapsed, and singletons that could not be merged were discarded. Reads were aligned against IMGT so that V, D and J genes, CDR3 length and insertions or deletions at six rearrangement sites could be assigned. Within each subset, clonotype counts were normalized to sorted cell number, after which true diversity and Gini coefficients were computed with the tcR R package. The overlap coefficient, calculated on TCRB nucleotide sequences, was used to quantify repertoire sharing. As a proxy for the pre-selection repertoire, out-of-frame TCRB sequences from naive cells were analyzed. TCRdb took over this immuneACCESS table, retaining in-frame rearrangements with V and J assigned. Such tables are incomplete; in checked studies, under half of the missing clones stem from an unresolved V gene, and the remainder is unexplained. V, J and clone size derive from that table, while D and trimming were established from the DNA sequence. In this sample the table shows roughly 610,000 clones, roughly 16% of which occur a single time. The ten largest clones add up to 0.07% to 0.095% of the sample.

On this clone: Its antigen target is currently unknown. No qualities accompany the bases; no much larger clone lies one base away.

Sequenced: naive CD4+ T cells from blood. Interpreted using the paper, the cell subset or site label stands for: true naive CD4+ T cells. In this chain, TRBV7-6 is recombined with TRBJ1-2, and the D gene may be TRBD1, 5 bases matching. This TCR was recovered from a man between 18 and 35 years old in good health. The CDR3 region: CASSRTMLGGYTF. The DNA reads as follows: TGTGCCAGCAGCCGGACAATGTTAGGCGGCTACACCTTC. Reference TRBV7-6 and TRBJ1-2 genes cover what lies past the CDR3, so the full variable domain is GAGVSQSPRYKVTKRGQDVALRCDPISGHVSLYWYRQALGQGPEFLTYFNYEAQQDKSGLPNDRFSAERPEGSISTLTIQRTEQRDSAMYRCASSRTMLGGYTFGSGTRLTVV.